This T cell receptor beta chain emerged from a study of blood T cell repertoires in COVID-19. The repertoire was sequenced with immunoSEQ multiplex PCR; TCRdb's copy has only in-frame clones and lacks some. Of over 200,000 clones listed, approximately 84% were seen once; the top ten hold less than 20%. Sequenced material: PBMCs or T cells enriched from blood (not recorded which). The receptor was derived from a man aged 18 to 30 who had recovered from COVID-19.

CDR3 DNA: TGTGCCAGCAGTCCCATCTCTCCCGCAGGGGGCGAGGACTATGGCTACACCTTC. Translation gives CASSPISPAGGEDYGYTF. J is TRBJ1-2 and V is TRBV6-6; 8 nucleotides match TRBD1. CDR1 and CDR2 (germline): MNHNY, SVGAGI (reference sequence). The CDR3 totals 18 residues. J lost 3 bases, V lost 5 bases, and 17 bases had no gene match.